This T cell receptor (beta chain) stems from a study of metastatic and nonmetastatic thyroid tumors. On the study more broadly: Repertoires from malignant and benign thyroid patients were compared across blood and tumor or nodule tissue.

The V end lost 3 bases, the J end lost 4 bases, and 22 bases lay between the germline ends. Germline-derived CDR1 and CDR2 are DFQATT and SNEGSKA (reference sequence). CDR3 length equals 16 residues. Ahead of thyroid surgery, no patient had received treatment of any kind. Methods used by the authors: Differences in CDR3 between clinicopathological groups were drawn on to build a classifier intended to discriminate distant-metastatic papillary thyroid cancer patients. TCRdb reassembled clones from the PCR reads with MiXCR. None of the V and J calls come from the authors' own analysis; TCRdb made them. The sample lists fewer than 25,000 clones, around 21% seen once, with about 25% in the top ten.

Sequencing input: blood. This chain uses TRBV20-1 with TRBJ2-7, with D maybe TRBD2 (6 bases). The sequence was obtained from a female donor with papillary thyroid cancer or a benign thyroid nodule (not recorded which). Some clones in this sample may be carry-over from other donors' samples. CDR3 amino acids: CSARALFSGTTYEQYF. The CDR3 DNA reads TGCAGTGCTAGGGCCCTTTTTAGCGGCACCACATACGAGCAGTACTTC.